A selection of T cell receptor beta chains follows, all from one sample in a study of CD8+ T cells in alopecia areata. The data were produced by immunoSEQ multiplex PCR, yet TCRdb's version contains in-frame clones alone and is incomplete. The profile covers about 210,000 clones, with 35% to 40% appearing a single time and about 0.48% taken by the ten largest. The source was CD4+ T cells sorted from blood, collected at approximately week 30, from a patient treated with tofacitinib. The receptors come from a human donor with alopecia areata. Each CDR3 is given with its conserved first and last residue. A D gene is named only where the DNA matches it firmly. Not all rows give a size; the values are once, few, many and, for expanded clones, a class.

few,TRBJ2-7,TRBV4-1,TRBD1,CASSQTGQAYYEQYF,TGCGCCAGCAGCCAAACGGGACAGGCCTACTACGAGCAGTACTTC
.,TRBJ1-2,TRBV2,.,CASSEVWGEGGYTF,TGTGCCAGCAGTGAGGTCTGGGGGGAAGGCGGCTACACCTTC
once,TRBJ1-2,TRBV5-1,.,CASSLSQGLGYTF,TGCGCCAGCAGCTTGAGCCAGGGGCTTGGCTACACCTTC
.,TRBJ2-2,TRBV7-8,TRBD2,CASSRGTSGAGELFF,TGTGCCAGTTCAAGGGGGACTAGCGGGGCCGGGGAGCTGTTTTTT
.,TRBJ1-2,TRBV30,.,CAWTMNWDGLRGYTF,TGTGCCTGGACCATGAACTGGGATGGATTGAGAGGCTACACCTTC
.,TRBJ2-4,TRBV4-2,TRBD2,CASSQDVGRDIQYF,TGTGCCAGCAGCCAAGATGTGGGGAGGGACATTCAGTACTTC
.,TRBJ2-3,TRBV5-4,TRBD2,CASSLAGGWSDTQYF,TGTGCCAGCAGCTTAGCGGGGGGGTGGTCAGATACGCAGTATTTT
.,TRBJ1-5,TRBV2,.,CASSELPQPQHF,TGTGCCAGCAGTGAATTGCCTCAGCCCCAGCATTTT
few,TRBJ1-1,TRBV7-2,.,CASSSWRGRTEAFF,TGTGCCAGCAGCTCTTGGCGGGGTAGGACTGAAGCTTTCTTT
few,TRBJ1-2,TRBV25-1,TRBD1,CASWSGTGGTYGYTF,TGTGCCAGTTGGTCCGGGACAGGGGGAACCTATGGCTACACCTTC
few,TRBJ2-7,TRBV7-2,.,CASSIIAKSSYEQYF,TGTGCCAGCAGCATTATAGCAAAAAGCTCCTACGAGCAGTACTTC
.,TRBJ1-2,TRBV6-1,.,CASTTRGLNYGYTF,TGTGCCAGCACCACCCGGGGCCTAAACTATGGCTACACCTTC
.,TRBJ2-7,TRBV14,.,CASSQVTSYEQYF,TGTGCCAGCAGCCAAGTGACCTCCTACGAGCAGTACTTC
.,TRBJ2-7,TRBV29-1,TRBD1,CSVGQGTYEQYF,TGCAGCGTTGGACAGGGGACCTACGAGCAGTACTTC
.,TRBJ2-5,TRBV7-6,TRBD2,CASSSPGLGSETQYF,TGTGCCAGCAGCTCCCCGGGACTAGGGTCGGAGACCCAGTACTTC
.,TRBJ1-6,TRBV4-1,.,CTSSQDNRDSPLHF,TGCACCAGCAGCCAAGATAACCGGGATTCACCCCTCCACTTT
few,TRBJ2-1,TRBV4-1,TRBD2,CASSPGLAVYNEQFF,TGCGCCAGCAGCCCCGGACTAGCGGTTTACAATGAGCAGTTCTTC
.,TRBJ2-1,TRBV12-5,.,CASGYGTSYNEQFF,TGTGCTAGTGGGTACGGGACATCCTACAATGAGCAGTTCTTC
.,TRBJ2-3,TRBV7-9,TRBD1,CASSYGQGMDTQYF,TGTGCCAGCAGCTACGGACAGGGAATGGATACGCAGTATTTT
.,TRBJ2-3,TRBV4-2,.,CASSREIGHTQYF,TGTGCCAGCTCTCGGGAGATCGGGCATACGCAGTATTTT
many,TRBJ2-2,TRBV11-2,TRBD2,CASSLLRGGPGELFF,TGTGCCAGCAGCTTACTGCGGGGGGGCCCCGGGGAGCTGTTTTTT
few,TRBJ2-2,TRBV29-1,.,CSVDGPGTGELFF,TGCAGCGTTGACGGCCCGGGGACCGGGGAGCTGTTTTTT
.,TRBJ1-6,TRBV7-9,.,CASSLGGGDFNSPLHF,TGTGCCAGCAGCTTAGGTGGCGGGGATTTTAATTCACCCCTCCACTTT
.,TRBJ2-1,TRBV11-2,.,CASSSTSNLGNEQFF,TGTGCCAGCAGCTCAACATCCAACTTGGGCAATGAGCAGTTCTTC
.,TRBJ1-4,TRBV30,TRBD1,CAWSVGGQGSTNEKLFF,TGTGCCTGGAGTGTAGGAGGACAGGGCTCAACTAATGAAAAACTGTTTTTT
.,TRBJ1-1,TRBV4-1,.,CASSLPLGNTEAFF,TGCGCCAGCAGTCTCCCCCTCGGGAACACTGAAGCTTTCTTT
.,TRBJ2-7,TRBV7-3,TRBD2,CASSLTSGSPNEQYF,TGTGCCAGCAGCTTAACTAGCGGGAGTCCCAACGAGCAGTACTTC